This entry concerns a single T cell receptor beta chain. Which antigen it targets is not known. The data derive from a study of T cells expressing NK-cell markers (dated by TCRdb to 2018 to 2021). For the wider study: Roughly 8 donors provided sorted CD3+CD56+NKG2C+, CD3+CD56+NKG2C- and CD3+CD56-NKG2C+ T-cell subsets, whose TCR beta-chain repertoires were profiled. Seven of the eight sequenced donors were HCMV-seropositive and one was HCMV-seronegative. All eight donors whose samples were sequenced were randomly selected healthy volunteers, three of them men and five women. The libraries were sequenced on Illumina HiSeq 2000/2500, MiSeq or NextSeq, producing 2 x 150 bp reads. The investigation overall reported the following: Those dominant clonotypes were again the most abundant among CD3+CD56-NKG2C+ cells in a handful of donors, at about 28.3-60.1%. Whether the expanded NKG2C-expressing T cell clones were specific for HCMV antigens remained unclear. In more than five donors, the dominant CD3+CD56+NKG2C+ clonotypes were found to rank among the top 10 CD8+ clonotypes and to make up about 1.0-7.5% of CD8+ T cells.

The CDR3, cysteine through phenylalanine, is 14 amino acids long. The coding DNA is unavailable. From the germline V gene (reference sequence), CDR1 is DFQATT and CDR2 is SNEGSKA. A commercial ELISA kit detecting HCMV-specific IgG in serum was used to determine HCMV serostatus. Ficoll density gradient centrifugation was used to isolate peripheral blood mononuclear cells from blood. The sequencing machine was an Illumina HiSeq 2000. 5'RACE template switching, by which a universal primer site and unique molecular identifiers were added, was used to make TCR beta cDNA libraries. cDNA synthesis was primed from the TCR beta constant segment and was followed by two successive PCR amplification steps. The source study handled its data this way. MIGEC handled demultiplexing of the reads and grouping by UMI, while MiTCR was used to assemble and quantify clonotypes. To exclude erroneous sequences, only TCR cDNA sequences supported by at least two reads were retained. The tcR package was used for downstream repertoire analysis, and clonotypes were matched across fractions by CDR3 nucleotide sequence plus V segment. VDJmatch was used to annotate antigen specificity against VDJdb, with one amino acid substitution in CDR3 permitted. TCRdb reprocessed the reads and lists each CDR3 protein sequence as a single entry, with no DNA. What appears here as the V and J calls and clone size reflects TCRdb's work, not the paper's. This sample's table contains around 470,000 distinct CDR3 sequences. The ten largest account for 1.4% of the sample.

This TCR derives from a woman aged 45-65 years in good health. Donor details come from another sample of the same person, matched by shared clones. The sequencing sample was made of blood T cells: a sorted CD56 or NKG2C T cell subset, CD4+ or CD8+ T cells, or bulk PBMC T cells (not recorded which). The sequence is built from TRBV20-1 and TRBJ2-3. The CDR3 reads CSAPDSISTDTQYF.